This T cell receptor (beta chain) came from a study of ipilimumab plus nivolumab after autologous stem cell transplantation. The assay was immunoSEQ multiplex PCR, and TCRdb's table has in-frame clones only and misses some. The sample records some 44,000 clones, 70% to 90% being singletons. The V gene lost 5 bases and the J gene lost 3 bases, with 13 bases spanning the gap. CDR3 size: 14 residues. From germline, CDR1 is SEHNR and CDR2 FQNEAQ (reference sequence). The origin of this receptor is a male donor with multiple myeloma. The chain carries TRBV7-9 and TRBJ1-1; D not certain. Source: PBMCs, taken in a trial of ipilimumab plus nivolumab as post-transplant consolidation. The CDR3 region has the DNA TGTGCCAGCAGCGGGCCTCTTTGGGACACTGAAGCTTTCTTT. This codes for CASSGPLWDTEAFF.